The present entry profiles one T cell receptor (beta chain) with its context. This record belongs to a study of blood T cell repertoires in COVID-19. In the study overall: COVID-19 samples collected from the United States, Italy and Spain covered acute and convalescent phases. The cDNA or gDNA used as material had been derived from T cells, B-cell-depleted T cells, or PBMCs.

In the original analysis: For nucleated cells, counts were estimated from reference gene primer amplification. Sequenced by immunoSEQ multiplex PCR; TCRdb stores in-frame clones only, minus some. V, J and clone size are taken as reported in that table, and D and trimming were inferred from the DNA itself. The sample has about 140,000 clones, about three quarters seen once. The CDR3 has 18 amino acids. Germline trimming cut 3 bases from V and 0 bases from J; bases unmatched to any gene: 11. Per germline, CDR1 KGHSH and CDR2 LQKENI. The sample taken for sequencing was peripheral blood. The chain recombines TRBV18 with TRBJ1-3, with 7 bases fitting TRBD1. The sequence came from a man older than 75 with acute or convalescent COVID-19. CDR3 amino acids: CASSPVWGQPDSGNTIYF. The CDR3 nucleotides read TGTGCCAGCTCACCGGTATGGGGACAGCCAGACTCTGGAAACACCATATATTTT.